Presented here are 2 T cell receptor beta chains from one specimen sequenced in a study of HIV-infected patients and healthy controls. TCRdb reprocessed the 5' RACE reads via MiXCR and lists one record per CDR3 protein. This sample has some 20,000 distinct CDR3 sequences; approximately 18% occur once, and the top ten carry roughly a third. The sequencing input was CD8+ T cells from blood. Receptors were obtained from a human donor in good health.

This clonotype was seen more than once but under ten times. This chain uses TRBV11-3 with TRBJ2-2; 10 bases are a match to TRBD2. The CDR3 covers 15 residues. CDR1 and CDR2 (germline): SGHNT, YENEEA. With V trimmed by 5 bases and J by 4 bases, 4 bases remained unmatched. CDR3: CASSGKREGTGELFF. The CDR3 bases are TGTGCCAGCAGCGGGAAGCGGGAGGGCACCGGGGAGCTGTTTTTT.

The table lists this clonotype with many counts. V is TRBV11-2 and J is TRBJ2-7; no clear D. The V end was cut by 5 bases, the J end by 1 base, with 12 bases between. The CDR3 has 14 residues. The germline V gene encodes CDR1 SGHAT and CDR2 FQNNGV. The CDR3, as DNA: TGTGCCAGCAGCCTCGACTTGCCTTCCTACGAGCAGTACTTC. Translating it yields CASSLDLPSYEQYF.